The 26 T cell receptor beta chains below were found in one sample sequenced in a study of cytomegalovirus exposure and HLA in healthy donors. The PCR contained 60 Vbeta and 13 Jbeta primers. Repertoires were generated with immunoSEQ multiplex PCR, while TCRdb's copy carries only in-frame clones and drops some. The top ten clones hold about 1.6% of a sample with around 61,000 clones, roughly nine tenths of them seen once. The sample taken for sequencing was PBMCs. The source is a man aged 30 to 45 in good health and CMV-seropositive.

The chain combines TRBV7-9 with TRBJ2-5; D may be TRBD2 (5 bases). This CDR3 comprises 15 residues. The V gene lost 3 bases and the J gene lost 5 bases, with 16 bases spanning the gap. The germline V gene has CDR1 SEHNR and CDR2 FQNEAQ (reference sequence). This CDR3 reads CASSFLGEPVETQYF. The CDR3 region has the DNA TGTGCCAGCAGCTTCCTTGGGGAGCCGGTGGAGACCCAGTACTTC.

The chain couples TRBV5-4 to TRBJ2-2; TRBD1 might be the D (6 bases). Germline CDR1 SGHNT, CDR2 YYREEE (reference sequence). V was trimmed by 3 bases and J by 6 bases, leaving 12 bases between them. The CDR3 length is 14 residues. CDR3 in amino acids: CASSSGAAPGELFF. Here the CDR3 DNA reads TGTGCCAGCAGCTCAGGGGCGGCCCCCGGGGAGCTGTTTTTT.

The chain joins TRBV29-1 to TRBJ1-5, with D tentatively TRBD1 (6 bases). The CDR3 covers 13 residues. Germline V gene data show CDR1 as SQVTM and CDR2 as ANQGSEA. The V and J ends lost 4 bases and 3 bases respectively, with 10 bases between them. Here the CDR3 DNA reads TGCAGCGTTGCCACAGGGTACAATCAGCCCCAGCATTTT. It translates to CSVATGYNQPQHF.

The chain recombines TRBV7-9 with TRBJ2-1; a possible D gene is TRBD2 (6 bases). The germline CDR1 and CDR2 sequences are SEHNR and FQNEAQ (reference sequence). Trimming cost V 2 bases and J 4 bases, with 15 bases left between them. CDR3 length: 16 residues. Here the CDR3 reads CASSLIGGTLYNEQFF. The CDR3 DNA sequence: TGTGCCAGCAGCTTAATAGGTGGGACTCTATACAATGAGCAGTTCTTC.

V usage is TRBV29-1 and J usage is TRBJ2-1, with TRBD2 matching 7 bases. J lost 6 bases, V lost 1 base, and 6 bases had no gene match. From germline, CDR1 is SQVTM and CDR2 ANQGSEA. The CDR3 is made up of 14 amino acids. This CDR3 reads CSVEGGSFGNEQFF. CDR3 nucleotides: TGCAGCGTTGAAGGCGGGAGCTTCGGCAATGAGCAGTTCTTC.

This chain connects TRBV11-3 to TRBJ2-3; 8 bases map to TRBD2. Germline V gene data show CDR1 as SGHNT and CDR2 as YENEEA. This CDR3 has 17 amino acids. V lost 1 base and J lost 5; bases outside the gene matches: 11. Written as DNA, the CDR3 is TGTGCCAGCAGCTTAGGGGACCGGGAGGGCCTGGGAGATACGCAGTATTTT. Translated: CASSLGDREGLGDTQYF.

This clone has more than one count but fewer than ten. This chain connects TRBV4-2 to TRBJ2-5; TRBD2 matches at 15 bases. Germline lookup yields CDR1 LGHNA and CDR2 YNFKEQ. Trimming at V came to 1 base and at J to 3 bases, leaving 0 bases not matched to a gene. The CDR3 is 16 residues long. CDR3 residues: CASSQGTSGREETQYF. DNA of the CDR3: TGTGCCAGCAGCCAAGGGACTAGCGGGAGGGAAGAGACCCAGTACTTC.

In DNA, the CDR3 is TGCGCCAGCAGCCTTGGGCCTACATTGAACACTGAAGCTTTCTTT. As protein: CASSLGPTLNTEAFF. The rearrangement links TRBV5-1 to TRBJ1-1; no clear D. This CDR3 region has 15 residues. The germline V and J ends were trimmed by 4 bases and 0 bases, with 13 bases remaining between them. Germline V lookup: CDR1 SGHRS, CDR2 YFSETQ.

The CDR3 reads CASSPSGTGHYGYTF. The CDR3 nucleotides read TGTGCCAGCAGCCCAAGCGGGACAGGGCACTATGGCTACACCTTC. The rearrangement joins TRBV13 to TRBJ1-2; 9 nucleotides agree with TRBD1. The CDR3 has 15 amino acids. Unmatched junction bases numbered 7, after V lost 5 bases and J lost 3 bases. Per germline, CDR1 PRHDT and CDR2 FYEKMQ (reference sequence).

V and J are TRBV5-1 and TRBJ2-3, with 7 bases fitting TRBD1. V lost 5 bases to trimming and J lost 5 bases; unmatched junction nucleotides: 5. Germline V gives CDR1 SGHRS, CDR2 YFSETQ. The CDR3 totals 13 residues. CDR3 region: CASRRTGQDTQYF. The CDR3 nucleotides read TGCGCCAGCAGGAGGACAGGTCAAGATACGCAGTATTTT.

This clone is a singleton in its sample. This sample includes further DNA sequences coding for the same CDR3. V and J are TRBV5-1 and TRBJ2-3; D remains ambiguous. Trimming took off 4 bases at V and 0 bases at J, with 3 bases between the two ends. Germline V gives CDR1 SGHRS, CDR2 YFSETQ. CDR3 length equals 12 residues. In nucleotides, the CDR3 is TGCGCCAGCAGCCTAAGCACAGATACGCAGTATTTT. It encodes CASSLSTDTQYF.

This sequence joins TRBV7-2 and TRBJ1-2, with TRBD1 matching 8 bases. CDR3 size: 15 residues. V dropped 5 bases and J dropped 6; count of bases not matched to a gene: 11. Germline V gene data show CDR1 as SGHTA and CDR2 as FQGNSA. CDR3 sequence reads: CASSPRWQGANGYTF. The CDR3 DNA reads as TGTGCCAGCAGCCCGAGGTGGCAGGGGGCAAATGGCTACACCTTC.

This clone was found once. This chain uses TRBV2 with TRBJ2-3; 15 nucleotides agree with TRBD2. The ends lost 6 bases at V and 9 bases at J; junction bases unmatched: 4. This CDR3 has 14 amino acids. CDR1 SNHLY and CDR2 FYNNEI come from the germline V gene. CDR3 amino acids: CASRPGTSGRTQYF. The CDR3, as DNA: TGTGCCAGCAGACCTGGGACTAGCGGGAGGACGCAGTATTTT.

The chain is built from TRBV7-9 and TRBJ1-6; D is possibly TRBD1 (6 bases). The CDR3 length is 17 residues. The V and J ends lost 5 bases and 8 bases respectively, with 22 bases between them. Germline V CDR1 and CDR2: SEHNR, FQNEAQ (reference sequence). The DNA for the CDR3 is TGTGCCAGCAGCCGTCCTTCCCGCAGGGAGGGGGATTCACCCCTCCACTTT. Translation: CASSRPSRREGDSPLHF.

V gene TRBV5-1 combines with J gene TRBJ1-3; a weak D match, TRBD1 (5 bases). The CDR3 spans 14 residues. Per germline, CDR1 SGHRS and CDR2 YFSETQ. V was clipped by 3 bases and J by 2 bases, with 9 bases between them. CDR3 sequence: CASSWDSAGNTIYF. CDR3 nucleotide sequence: TGCGCCAGCAGCTGGGACTCTGCTGGAAACACCATATATTTT. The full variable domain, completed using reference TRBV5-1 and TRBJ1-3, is KAGVTQTPRYLIKTRGQQVTLSCSPISGHRSVSWYQQTPGQGLQFLFEYFSETQRNKGNFPGRFSGRQFSNSRSEMNVSTLELGDSALYLCASSWDSAGNTIYFGEGSWLTVV.

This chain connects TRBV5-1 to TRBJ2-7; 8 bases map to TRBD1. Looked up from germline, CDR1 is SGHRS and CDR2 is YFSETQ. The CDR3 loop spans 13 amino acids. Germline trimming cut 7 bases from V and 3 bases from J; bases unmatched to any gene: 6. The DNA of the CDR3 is TGCGCCAGCCCGGACAGGGCGAGCTACGAGCAGTACTTC. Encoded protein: CASPDRASYEQYF.

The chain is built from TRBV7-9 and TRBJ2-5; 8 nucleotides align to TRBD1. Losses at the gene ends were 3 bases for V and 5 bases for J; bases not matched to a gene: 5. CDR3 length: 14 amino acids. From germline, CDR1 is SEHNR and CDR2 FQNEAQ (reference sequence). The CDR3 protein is CASSFRGLGETQYF. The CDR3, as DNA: TGTGCCAGCAGCTTCAGGGGGCTGGGCGAGACCCAGTACTTC.

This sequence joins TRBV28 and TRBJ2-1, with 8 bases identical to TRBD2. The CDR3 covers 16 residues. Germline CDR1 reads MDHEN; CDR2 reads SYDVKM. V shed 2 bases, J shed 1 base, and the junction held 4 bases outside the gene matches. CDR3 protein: CASSLITSGSYNEQFF. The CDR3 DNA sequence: TGTGCCAGCAGTTTAATAACTAGCGGTTCCTACAATGAGCAGTTCTTC. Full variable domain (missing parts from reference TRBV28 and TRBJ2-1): DVKVTQSSRYLVKRTGEKVFLECVQDMDHENMFWYRQDPGLGLRLIYFSYDVKMKEKGDIPEGYSVSREKKERFSLILESASTNQTSMYLCASSLITSGSYNEQFFGPGTRLTVL.

The CDR3: CASSAKREGREQYF. As DNA, the CDR3 is TGTGCCAGCTCCGCCAAGCGGGAGGGTAGAGAGCAGTACTTC. The V call is TRBV18, the J call TRBJ2-7, with TRBD2 identical over 10 bases. CDR1 and CDR2 (germline): KGHSH, LQKENI. This CDR3 spans 14 amino acids. J lost 7 bases, V lost 6 bases, and 9 bases had no gene match.

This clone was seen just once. CDR3 loop: CASSYSTGHNNSPLHF. CDR3 DNA: TGTGCCAGCAGTTACTCGACGGGACACAATAATTCACCCCTCCACTTT. The chain recombines TRBV6-5 with TRBJ1-6; TRBD1 might be the D (6 bases). Germline CDR1 is MNHEY and CDR2 is SVGAGI. This CDR3 spans 16 amino acids. With 0 bases removed from V and 5 bases from J, the gap between germline ends came to 11 bases.

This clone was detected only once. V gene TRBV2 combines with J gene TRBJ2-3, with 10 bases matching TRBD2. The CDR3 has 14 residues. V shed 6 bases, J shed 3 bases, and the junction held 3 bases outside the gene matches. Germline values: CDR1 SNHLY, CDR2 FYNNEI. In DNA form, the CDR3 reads TGTGCCAGCAGGGAGACTAGCGGGACAGATACGCAGTATTTT. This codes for CASRETSGTDTQYF. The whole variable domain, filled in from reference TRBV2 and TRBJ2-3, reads EPEVTQTPSHQVTQMGQEVILRCVPISNHLYFYWYRQILGQKVEFLVSFYNNEISEKSEIFDDQFSVERPDGSNFTLKIRSTKLEDSAMYFCASRETSGTDTQYFGPGTRLTVL.

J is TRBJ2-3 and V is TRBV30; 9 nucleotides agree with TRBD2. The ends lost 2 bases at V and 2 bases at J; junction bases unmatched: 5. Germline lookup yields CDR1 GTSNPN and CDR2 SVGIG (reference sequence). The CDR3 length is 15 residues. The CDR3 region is CAWSKAGGTTDTQYF. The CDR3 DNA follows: TGTGCCTGGAGTAAAGCGGGAGGAACCACAGATACGCAGTATTTT. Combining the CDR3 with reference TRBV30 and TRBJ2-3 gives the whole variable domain SQTIHQWPATLVQPVGSPLSLECTVEGTSNPNLYWYRQAAGRGLQLLFYSVGIGQISSEVPQNLSASRPQDRQFILSSKKLLLSDSGFYLCAWSKAGGTTDTQYFGPGTRLTVL.

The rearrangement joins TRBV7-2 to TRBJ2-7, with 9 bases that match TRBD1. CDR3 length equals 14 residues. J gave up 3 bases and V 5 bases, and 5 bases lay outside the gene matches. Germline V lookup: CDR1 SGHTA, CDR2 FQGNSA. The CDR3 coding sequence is TGTGCCAGCAGCAAACCGGGACAGGGCTACGAGCAGTACTTC. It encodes CASSKPGQGYEQYF.

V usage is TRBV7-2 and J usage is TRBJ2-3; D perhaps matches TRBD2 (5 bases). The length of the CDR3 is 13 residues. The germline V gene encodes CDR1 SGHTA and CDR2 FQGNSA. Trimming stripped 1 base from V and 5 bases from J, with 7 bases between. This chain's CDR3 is CASSLGRGDTQYF. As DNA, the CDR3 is TGTGCCAGCAGCTTAGGTCGGGGAGATACGCAGTATTTT.

This CDR3 reads CASSFRVTGELFF. In nucleotides, the CDR3 is TGCGCCAGCAGCTTCAGGGTCACCGGGGAGCTGTTTTTT. This chain joins TRBV5-1 and TRBJ2-2, with TRBD1 as a possible D gene (5 bases). V lost 2 bases and J lost 4, with 6 bases in between. CDR3 size: 13 residues. CDR1 SGHRS and CDR2 YFSETQ come from the germline V gene.

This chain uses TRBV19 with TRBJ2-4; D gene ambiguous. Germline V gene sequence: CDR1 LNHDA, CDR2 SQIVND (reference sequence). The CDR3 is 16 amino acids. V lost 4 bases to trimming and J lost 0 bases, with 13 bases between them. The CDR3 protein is CASSSARELAKNIQYF. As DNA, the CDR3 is TGTGCCAGTAGTAGTGCCCGAGAGTTAGCCAAAAACATTCAGTACTTC.